This T cell receptor beta chain originates from a study of blood T cell repertoires in COVID-19. Study background: The origin of the acute and convalescent COVID-19 samples was the United States, Italy and Spain. PBMCs, B-cell-depleted T cells, or T cells provided the cDNA or gDNA that made up the material.

The length of the CDR3 is 15 residues. Germline V gives CDR1 LGHDT, CDR2 YNNKEL (reference sequence). V shed 5 bases and J 8 bases; nucleotides not matched to a gene: 8. In the original analysis: Amplification of reference gene primers provided the estimated nucleated cell counts. Only in-frame clones appear in the TCRdb table, and some are missing; sequencing was by immunoSEQ multiplex PCR. D and trimming come from the DNA, and the V and J calls and clone size come from that table. Here the sample spans about 68,000 clones, approximately 90% being singletons. A single count supports this clone. The chain joins TRBV3-1 (or the pseudogene TRBV3-2) to TRBJ1-6, with 8 bases lining up with TRBD1. Sequenced: peripheral blood. The receptor comes from a woman aged 60 to 75 with active COVID-19. The CDR3 here is CASSSEDRDHSPLHF. The CDR3 DNA follows: TGTGCCAGCAGCTCCGAGGACAGGGACCATTCACCCCTCCACTTT.